This TCR beta chain stems from a study of T cells in Graves' hyperthyroidism and ophthalmopathy. Looked up from germline, CDR1 is LGHDT and CDR2 is YNNKEL (reference sequence). The V and J ends lost 4 bases and 0 bases, in that order; junction bases with no gene match: 6. This CDR3 contains 15 residues. From RNA transcripts, TCR beta CDR3 regions were amplified. The HTBI set primed first-round TCR CDR3 RT-PCR. TCRdb itself ran the multiplex PCR reads through MiXCR, one entry per CDR3 protein. Of about 690,000 distinct CDR3 sequences in the sample, about 18% were seen once. This clonotype was seen only a few times.

The chain uses TRBV3-1 and TRBJ2-7, with TRBD1 identical over 7 bases. The receptor's source is a man aged 45-65 years with Graves' hyperthyroidism. Sequenced material: blood. CDR3 residues: CASSRVGTASYEQYF. The CDR3 DNA is TGTGCCAGCAGCCGCGTGGGGACAGCCTCCTACGAGCAGTACTTC.